This TCR beta chain was sequenced in a study of early T cells in non-severe SARS-CoV-2 infection. The TCR library protocol was used to attach unique molecular identifiers. These identifiers were attached to individual cDNA molecules. Via MiXCR, TCRdb re-called the 5' RACE reads, giving one row per CDR3 protein. This table has 50,000 or so distinct CDR3 sequences, around 13% appearing once. Germline-derived CDR1 and CDR2 are KGHSH and LQKENI. Trimming took 1 base from V and 4 from J, leaving 3 bases between them. The CDR3 has 12 amino acids. General study points: In VDJdb matching, anti-spike CD8 responses were favored while private and CD4 specificities went missing.

This clonotype was seen ten or more times. The antigen is unknown. The clonotype was recovered from an adult who was a healthcare worker with PCR-confirmed SARS-CoV-2 infection or an uninfected control (not recorded which). The chain uses TRBV18 and TRBJ2-3; unclear D gene. The sequencing input was whole blood. CDR3 sequence: CASSPRADTQYF. CDR3 nucleotides: TGTGCCAGCTCACCACGTGCAGATACGCAGTATTTT.